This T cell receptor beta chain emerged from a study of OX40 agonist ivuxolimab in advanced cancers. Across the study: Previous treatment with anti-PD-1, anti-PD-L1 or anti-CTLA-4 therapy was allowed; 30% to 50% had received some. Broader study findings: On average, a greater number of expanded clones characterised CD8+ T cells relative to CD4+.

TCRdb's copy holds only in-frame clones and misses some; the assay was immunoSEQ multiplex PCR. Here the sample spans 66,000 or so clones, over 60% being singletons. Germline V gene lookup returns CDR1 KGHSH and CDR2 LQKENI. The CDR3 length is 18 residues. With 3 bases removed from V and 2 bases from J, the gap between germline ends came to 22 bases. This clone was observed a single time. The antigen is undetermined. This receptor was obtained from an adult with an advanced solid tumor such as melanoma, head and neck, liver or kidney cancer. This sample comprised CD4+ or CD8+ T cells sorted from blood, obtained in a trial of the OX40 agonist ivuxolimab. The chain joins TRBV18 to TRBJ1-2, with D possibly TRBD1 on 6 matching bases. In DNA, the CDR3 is TGTGCCAGCTCACCCCGCTATGGGGCACAGGGTGACAACTATGGCTACACCTTC. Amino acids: CASSPRYGAQGDNYGYTF.